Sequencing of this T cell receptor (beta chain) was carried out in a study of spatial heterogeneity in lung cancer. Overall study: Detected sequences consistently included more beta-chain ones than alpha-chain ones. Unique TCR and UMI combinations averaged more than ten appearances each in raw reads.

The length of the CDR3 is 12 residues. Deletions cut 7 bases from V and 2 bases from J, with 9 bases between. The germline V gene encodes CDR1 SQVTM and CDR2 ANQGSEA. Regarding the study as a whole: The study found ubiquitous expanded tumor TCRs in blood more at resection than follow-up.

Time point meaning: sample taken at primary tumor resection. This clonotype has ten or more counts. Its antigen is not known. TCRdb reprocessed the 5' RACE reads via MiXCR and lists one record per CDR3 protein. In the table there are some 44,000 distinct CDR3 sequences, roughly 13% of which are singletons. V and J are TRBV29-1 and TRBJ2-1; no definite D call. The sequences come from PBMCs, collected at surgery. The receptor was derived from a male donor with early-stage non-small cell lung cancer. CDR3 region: CSASRTYNEQFF. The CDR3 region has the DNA TGCAGCGCCAGTCGTACCTACAATGAGCAGTTCTTC.